This paragraph covers one T cell receptor (beta chain) sequence. The CDR3 covers 14 residues. Germline V gene data show CDR1 as SGHKS and CDR2 as YYEKEE (reference sequence). Trimming took off 0 bases at V and 4 bases at J, with 10 bases between the two ends. TCRdb recomputed calls from the RT-PCR reads with MiXCR, one row per CDR3 protein. The table lists 550,000 to 750,000 distinct CDR3 sequences, about 14% of them singletons. The receptor was derived from a female donor in good health, serving as a healthy control. Sequencing was done on a sample of memory CD4+ T cells from blood. This sequence joins TRBV5-5 and TRBJ1-2; maybe TRBD1 (6 bases). For the CDR3, the DNA is TGTGCCAGCAGCTTGGGCGGACAGAGCTATGGCTACACCTTC. Protein sequence: CASSLGGQSYGYTF.